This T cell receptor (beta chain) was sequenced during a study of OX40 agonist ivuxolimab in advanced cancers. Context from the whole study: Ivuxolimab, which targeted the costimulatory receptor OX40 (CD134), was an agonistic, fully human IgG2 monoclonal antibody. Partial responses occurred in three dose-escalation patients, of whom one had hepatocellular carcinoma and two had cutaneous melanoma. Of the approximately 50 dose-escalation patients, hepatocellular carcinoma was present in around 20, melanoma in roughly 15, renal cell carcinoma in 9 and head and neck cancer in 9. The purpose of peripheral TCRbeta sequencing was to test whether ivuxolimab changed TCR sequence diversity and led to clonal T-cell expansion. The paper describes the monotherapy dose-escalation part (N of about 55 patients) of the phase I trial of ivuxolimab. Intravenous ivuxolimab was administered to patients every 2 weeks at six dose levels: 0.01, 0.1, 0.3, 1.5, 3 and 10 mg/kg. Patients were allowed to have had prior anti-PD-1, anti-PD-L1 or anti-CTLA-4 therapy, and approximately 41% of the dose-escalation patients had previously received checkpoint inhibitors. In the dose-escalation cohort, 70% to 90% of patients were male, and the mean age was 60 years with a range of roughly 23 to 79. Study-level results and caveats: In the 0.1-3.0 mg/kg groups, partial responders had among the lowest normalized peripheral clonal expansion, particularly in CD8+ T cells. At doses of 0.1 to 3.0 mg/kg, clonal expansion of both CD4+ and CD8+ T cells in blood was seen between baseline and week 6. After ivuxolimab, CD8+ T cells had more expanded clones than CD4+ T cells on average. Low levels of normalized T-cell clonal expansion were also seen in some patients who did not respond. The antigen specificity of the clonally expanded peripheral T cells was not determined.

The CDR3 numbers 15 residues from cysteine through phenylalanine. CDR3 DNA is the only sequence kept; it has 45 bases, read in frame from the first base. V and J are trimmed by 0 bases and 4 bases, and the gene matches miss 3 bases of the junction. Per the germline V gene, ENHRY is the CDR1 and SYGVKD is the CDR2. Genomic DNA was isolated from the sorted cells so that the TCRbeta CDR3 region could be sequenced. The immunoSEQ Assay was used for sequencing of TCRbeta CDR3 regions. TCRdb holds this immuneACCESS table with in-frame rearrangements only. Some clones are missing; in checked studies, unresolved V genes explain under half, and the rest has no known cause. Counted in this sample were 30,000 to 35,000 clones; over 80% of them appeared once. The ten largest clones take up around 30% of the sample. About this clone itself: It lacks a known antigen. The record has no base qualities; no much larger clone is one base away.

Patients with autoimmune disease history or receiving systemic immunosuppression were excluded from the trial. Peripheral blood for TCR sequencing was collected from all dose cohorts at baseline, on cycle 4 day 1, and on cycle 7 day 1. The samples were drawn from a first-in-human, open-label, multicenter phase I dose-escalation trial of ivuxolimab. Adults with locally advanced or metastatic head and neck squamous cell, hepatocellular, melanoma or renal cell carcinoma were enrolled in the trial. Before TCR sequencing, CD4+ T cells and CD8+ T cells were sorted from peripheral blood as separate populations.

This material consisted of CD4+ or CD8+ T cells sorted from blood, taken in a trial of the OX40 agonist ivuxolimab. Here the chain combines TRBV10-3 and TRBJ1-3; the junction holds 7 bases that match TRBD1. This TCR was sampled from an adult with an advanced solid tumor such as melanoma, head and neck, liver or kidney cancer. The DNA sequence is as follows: TGTGCCATCAGTGAGTCAGGGGGCGTCGGAAACACCATATATTTT. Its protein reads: CAISESGGVGNTIYF.